This is a list of T cell receptor beta chains from one sample in a study of cytomegalovirus exposure and HLA in healthy donors. Clones were read by immunoSEQ multiplex PCR, and TCRdb kept only the in-frame ones, dropping some. The table includes fewer than 140,000 clones, about 75% detected once. Material for sequencing was PBMCs. These receptors came from a male donor in good health and CMV-seropositive. Each CDR3 is given with its conserved first and last residue. Each record gives: V gene, CDR3 length, D gene, J gene, clone size, CDR3 DNA, CDR3 protein. A D gene is named only where the DNA matches it firmly. Where a row states a size, it is once, few, many or the class of an expanded clone; other rows omit it.

>TRBV11-3|16|TRBD2|TRBJ2-1|NA
TGTGCCAGCAGCTCTCGGACTAGTGGGTCCTACAATGAGCAGTTCTTC
CASSSRTSGSYNEQFF
>TRBV30|14|TRBD1|TRBJ1-4|NA
TGTGCCTGGAGACGGGACAGGGGAGTTGAAAAACTGTTTTTT
CAWRRDRGVEKLFF
>TRBV28|16|TRBD2|TRBJ2-3|NA
TGTGCCAGCAGTCTGGGACTAGCGGGAGGAACAGATACGCAGTATTTT
CASSLGLAGGTDTQYF
>TRBV7-9|16|NA|TRBJ1-2|NA
TGTTCCAGCAGCCTCGTCCCGGGACATCTTAACTATGGCTACACCTTC
CSSSLVPGHLNYGYTF
>TRBV7-2|16|NA|TRBJ2-2|NA
TGTGCCAGCAGCTTAGCCGCCGCGGCGAACACCGGGGAGCTGTTTTTT
CASSLAAAANTGELFF
>TRBV4-1|15|NA|TRBJ1-2|NA
TGCGCCAGCAGCCTAAGCGTACAGGGCAACTATGGCTACACCTTC
CASSLSVQGNYGYTF
>TRBV5-1|15|NA|TRBJ2-6|few
TGCGCCAGCAGCGCTACCCTCTCTGGGGCCAACGTCCTGACTTTC
CASSATLSGANVLTF
>TRBV9|15|NA|TRBJ2-7|once
TGTGCCAGCAGCGTAGCTCCCATGAGCTCCTACGAGCAGTACTTC
CASSVAPMSSYEQYF
>TRBV28|16|NA|TRBJ2-7|NA
TGTGCCAGCAGTTTTTCGACAGCTCTAGGAGTCTACGAGCAGTACTTC
CASSFSTALGVYEQYF
>TRBV7-3|13|NA|TRBJ2-5|few
TGTGCCAGCAGCTTGGGAGGGGGGGAGACCCAGTACTTC
CASSLGGGETQYF
>TRBV7-8|15|TRBD1|TRBJ1-4|NA
TGTGCCAGCAGCTTAAACAGGGGGAATAATGAAAAACTGTTTTTT
CASSLNRGNNEKLFF
>TRBV7-7|14|NA|TRBJ2-5|NA
TGTGCCAGCAGCTTAATGCAGGGTGCAGAGACCCAGTACTTC
CASSLMQGAETQYF
>TRBV5-6|18|TRBD1|TRBJ2-3|NA
TGTGCCAGCAGCTTTGAAGGCTACGGACAGGTAGTGGCAGATACGCAGTATTTT
CASSFEGYGQVVADTQYF
>TRBV5-6|10|NA|TRBJ2-3|NA
TGTGCCAGCAGCGGCCGTACGCAGTATTTT
CASSGRTQYF
>TRBV4-2|15|TRBD2|TRBJ2-7|NA
TGTGCCAGCAGCCAACAGCCGGGACTAGCCGACGAGCAGTACTTC
CASSQQPGLADEQYF
>TRBV6-5|15|TRBD1|TRBJ1-4|NA
TGTGCCAGCAGCCGGGGGACAGGGGGAGGCGAAAAACTGTTTTTT
CASSRGTGGGEKLFF
>TRBV7-2|13|NA|TRBJ2-3|NA
TGTGCCAGCAGCCGTAACAGGGCAGATACGCAGTATTTT
CASSRNRADTQYF
>TRBV28|17|NA|TRBJ1-2|NA
TGTGCCAGCAGTTTAGGTGGGGGGGCAGGGGTTACCTATGGCTACACCTTC
CASSLGGGAGVTYGYTF
>TRBV9|15|NA|TRBJ1-4|NA
TGTGCCAGCAGCCCAAACCCAGGGACAAGCGAAAAACTGTTTTTT
CASSPNPGTSEKLFF
>TRBV2|13|NA|TRBJ1-2|NA
TGTGCCAGCAGACAAGGACAGCTCTATGGCTACACCTTC
CASRQGQLYGYTF
>TRBV7-3|15|TRBD2|TRBJ2-7|NA
TGTGCCAGCAGCCCCGGTTCGGGGGGGCCCTACGAGCAGTACTTC
CASSPGSGGPYEQYF
>TRBV19|14|TRBD1|TRBJ2-5|NA
TGTGCCAGTAGTCACGGGACAGAGGTTGAGACCCAGTACTTC
CASSHGTEVETQYF
>TRBV4-3|14|TRBD2|TRBJ2-5|once
TGCGCCAGCAGCCAAGTTAGTGCGGGAGGGACCCAGTACTTC
CASSQVSAGGTQYF
>TRBV4-2|12|NA|TRBJ2-7|NA
TGTGCCAGCAGCCCCCAGGGTTCCGAGCAGTACTTC
CASSPQGSEQYF
>TRBV2|12|NA|TRBJ2-1|NA
TGTGCCAGCAGTGAACAGGACAATGAGCAGTTCTTC
CASSEQDNEQFF
>TRBV2|14|TRBD1|TRBJ1-2|NA
TGTGCCAGCGGCGGACAGGGGACCAGCTATGGCTACACCTTC
CASGGQGTSYGYTF
>TRBV7-2|14|TRBD1|TRBJ1-5|few
TGTGCCAGCAGCTTAGGCGGACAGGATCAGCCCCAGCATTTT
CASSLGGQDQPQHF
>TRBV7-3|15|TRBD2|TRBJ2-1|NA
TGTGCCAGCAGTCCCGCCTTCACTAGCGGGAATGAGCAGTTCTTC
CASSPAFTSGNEQFF
>TRBV15|16|TRBD1|TRBJ1-1|NA
TGTGCCACCAGCAGAGATGCTACAGGGGGGAACACTGAAGCTTTCTTT
CATSRDATGGNTEAFF
>TRBV5-1|13|NA|TRBJ1-5|NA
TGCGCCAGCAGCTTGGATTTGGGCCAGCCCCAGCATTTT
CASSLDLGQPQHF
>TRBV18|15|TRBD1|TRBJ1-5|NA
TGTGCCAGCTCACCGGGACAGAGGGGCAATCAGCCCCAGCATTTT
CASSPGQRGNQPQHF
>TRBV7-8|14|NA|TRBJ1-1|NA
TGTGCCAGCAGCCTCACCGACCAGGGGTGTAGAGCTTTCTTT
CASSLTDQGCRAFF
>TRBV29-1|15|TRBD2|TRBJ2-7|NA
TGCAGCGCATCCGGGACTAGCGCTAGATACTACGAGCAGTACTTC
CSASGTSARYYEQYF
>TRBV5-6|14|TRBD1|TRBJ2-7|once
TGTGCCAGCAGCTCTACAGGGGGCGCCAACGAGCAGTACTTC
CASSSTGGANEQYF
>TRBV11-2|14|TRBD2|TRBJ2-7|NA
TGTGCCAGCAGCTTAGATCGACTAGCGGGCACTTATTACTTC
CASSLDRLAGTYYF
>TRBV7-3|15|NA|TRBJ1-1|NA
TGTGCCAGCAGCCAAGCGCCGACGCCGAACACTGAAGCTTTCTTT
CASSQAPTPNTEAFF